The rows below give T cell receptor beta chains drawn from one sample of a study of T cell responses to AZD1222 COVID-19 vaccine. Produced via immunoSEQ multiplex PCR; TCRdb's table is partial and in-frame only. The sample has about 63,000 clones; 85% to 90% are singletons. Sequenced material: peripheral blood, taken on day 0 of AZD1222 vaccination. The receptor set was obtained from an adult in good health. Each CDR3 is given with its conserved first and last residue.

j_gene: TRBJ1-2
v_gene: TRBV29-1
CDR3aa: CSVGLGQGAGGYTF

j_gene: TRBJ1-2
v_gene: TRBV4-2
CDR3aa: CASSPTTVPSYGYTF

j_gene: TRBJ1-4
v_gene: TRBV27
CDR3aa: CASSQQGPNEKLFF

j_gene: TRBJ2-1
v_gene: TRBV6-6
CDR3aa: CASSYSRTSSYNEQFF

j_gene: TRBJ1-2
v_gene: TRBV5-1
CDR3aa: CASSLAGQTISNYGYTF

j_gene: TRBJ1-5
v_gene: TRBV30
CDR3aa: CASDGGGNSNQPQHF

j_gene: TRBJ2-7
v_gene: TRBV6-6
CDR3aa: CASSRDRAYEQYF

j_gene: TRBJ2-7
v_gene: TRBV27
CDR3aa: CASRYRGGEQYF

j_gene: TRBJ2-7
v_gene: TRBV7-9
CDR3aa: CASSPGHIQSYEQYF

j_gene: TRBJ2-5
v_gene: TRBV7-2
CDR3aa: CASSQSSGGGTQYF

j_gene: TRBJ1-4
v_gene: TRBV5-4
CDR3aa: CASSLRGVEKLFF

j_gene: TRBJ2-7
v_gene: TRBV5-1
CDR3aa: CASSLISGQGYEQYF

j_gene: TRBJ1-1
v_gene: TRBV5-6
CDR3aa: CASSLGPGGRNTEAFF

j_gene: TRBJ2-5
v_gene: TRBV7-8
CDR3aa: CASSHSGTQYF

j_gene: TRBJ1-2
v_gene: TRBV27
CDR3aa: CASSGGWGYGYTF

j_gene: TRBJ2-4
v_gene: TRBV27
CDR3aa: CASSPTPILAGKNIQYF

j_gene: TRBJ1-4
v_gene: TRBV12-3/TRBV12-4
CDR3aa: CASSRTDEKLFF

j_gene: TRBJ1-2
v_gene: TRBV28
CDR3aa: CASSFQGPRYGYTF

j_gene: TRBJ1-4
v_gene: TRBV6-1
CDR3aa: CASSEAGVGGEKLFF

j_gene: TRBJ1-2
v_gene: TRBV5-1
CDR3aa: CASSLGYGQDDYTF

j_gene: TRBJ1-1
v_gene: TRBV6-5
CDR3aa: CASSYPGLLEAFF

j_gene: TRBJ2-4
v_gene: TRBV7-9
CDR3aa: CASSSDRVAVGKNIQYF

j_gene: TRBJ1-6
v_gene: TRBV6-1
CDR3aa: CASSEALGGYNSPLHF

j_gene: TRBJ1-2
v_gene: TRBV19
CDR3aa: CASTLGGFYGYTF

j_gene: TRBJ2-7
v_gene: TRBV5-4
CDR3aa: CASNDRGGPYEQYF

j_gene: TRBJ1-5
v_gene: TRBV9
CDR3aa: CASSVGGVGGQPQHF

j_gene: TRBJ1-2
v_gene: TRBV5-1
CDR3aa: CASSLRPGGSQSDGYTF

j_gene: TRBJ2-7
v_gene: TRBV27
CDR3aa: CASSFLSGNEQYF

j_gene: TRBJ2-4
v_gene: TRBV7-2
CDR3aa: CASSLRQGALGKNIQYF

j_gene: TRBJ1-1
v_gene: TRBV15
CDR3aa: CATSRDQLNTEAFF

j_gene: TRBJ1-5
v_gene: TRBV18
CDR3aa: CASSPSAGNQPQHF

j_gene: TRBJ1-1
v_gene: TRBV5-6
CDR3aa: CASSLGGTAVNTEAFF

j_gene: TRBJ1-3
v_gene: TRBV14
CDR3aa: CASSQGVYSGNTIYF

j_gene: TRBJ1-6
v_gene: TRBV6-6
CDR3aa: CASGTGVYSPLHF

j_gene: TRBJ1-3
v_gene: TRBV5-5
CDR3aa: CASSSTGSSGNTIYF

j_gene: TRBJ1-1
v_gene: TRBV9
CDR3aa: CASSVGGLGGMNTEAFF

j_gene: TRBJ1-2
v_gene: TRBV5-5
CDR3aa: CASSRPGTGSHGYTF

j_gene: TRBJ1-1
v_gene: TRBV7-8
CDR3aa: CASSLLPFGRVNTEAFF

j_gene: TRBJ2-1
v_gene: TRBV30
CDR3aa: CAWSVNSERGQFF

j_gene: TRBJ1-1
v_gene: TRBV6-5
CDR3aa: CASSFRSFGGYTEAFF

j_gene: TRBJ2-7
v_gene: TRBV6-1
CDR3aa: CASSDEDGTGGYEQYF

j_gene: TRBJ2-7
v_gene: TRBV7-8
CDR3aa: CASSPGGTTSYEQYF

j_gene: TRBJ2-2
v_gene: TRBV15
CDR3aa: CATSKGTLYTGELFF

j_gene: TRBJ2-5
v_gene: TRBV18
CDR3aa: CASSGTNQETQYF

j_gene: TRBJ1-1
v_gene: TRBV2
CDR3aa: CASKGGRQVNTEAFF

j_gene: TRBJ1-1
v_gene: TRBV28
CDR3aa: CASIPGENTEAFF

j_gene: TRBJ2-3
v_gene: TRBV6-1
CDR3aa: CASSEPDGGGTDTQYF